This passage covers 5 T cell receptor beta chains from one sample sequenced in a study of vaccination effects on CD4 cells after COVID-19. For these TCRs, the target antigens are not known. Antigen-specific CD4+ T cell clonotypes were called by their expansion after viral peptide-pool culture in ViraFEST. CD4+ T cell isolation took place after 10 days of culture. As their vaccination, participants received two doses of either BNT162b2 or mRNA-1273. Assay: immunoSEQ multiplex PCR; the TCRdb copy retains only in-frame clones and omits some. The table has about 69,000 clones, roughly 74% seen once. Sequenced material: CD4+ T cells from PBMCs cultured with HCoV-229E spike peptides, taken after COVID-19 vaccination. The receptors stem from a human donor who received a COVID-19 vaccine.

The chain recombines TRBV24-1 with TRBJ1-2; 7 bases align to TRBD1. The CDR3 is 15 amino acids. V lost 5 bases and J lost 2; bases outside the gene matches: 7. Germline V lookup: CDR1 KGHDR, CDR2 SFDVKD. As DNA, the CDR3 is TGTGCCACCAGTGGGGGGGACAGTCTCAACTATGGCTACACCTTC. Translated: CATSGGDSLNYGYTF.

DNA for the CDR3: TGTGCCAGCAGCCCTCAAGGGGGGGGCGCGAACTATGGCTACACCTTC. Its protein product is CASSPQGGGANYGYTF. V is TRBV7-9 and J is TRBJ1-2; TRBD1 is a possible D gene (6 bases). V was shortened by 5 bases and J by 2 bases, with 18 bases between the two germline ends. The CDR3 spans 16 residues. Germline-derived CDR1 and CDR2 are SEHNR and FQNEAQ (reference sequence).

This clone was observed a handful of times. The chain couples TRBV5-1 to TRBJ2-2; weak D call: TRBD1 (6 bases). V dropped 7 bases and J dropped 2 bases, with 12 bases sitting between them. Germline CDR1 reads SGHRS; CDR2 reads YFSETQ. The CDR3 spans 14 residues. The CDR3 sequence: CASSIQGNTGELFF. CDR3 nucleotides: TGCGCCAGCTCTATACAGGGTAACACCGGGGAGCTGTTTTTT.

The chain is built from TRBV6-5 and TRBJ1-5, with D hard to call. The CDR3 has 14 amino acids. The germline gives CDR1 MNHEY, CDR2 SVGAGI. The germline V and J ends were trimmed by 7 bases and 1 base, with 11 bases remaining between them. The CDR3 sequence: CASNLKGSNQPQHF. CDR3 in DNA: TGTGCCAGCAACTTGAAGGGAAGCAATCAGCCCCAGCATTTT.

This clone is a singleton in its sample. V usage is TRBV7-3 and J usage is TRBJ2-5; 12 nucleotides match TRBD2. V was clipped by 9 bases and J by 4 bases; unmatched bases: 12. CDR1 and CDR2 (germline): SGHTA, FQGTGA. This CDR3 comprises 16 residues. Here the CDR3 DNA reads TGTGCCAGGATAACTAGCGGGGGGTCGGAGGGAGAGACCCAGTACTTC. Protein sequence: CARITSGGSEGETQYF.